The clone carrying this T cell receptor (beta chain) came up many times. Its antigen is not known. This specimen belongs to a study of T cell repertoires in cytomegalovirus infection. The wider study: Peptides in the study included HLA-C-restricted and HLA-B-restricted CMV epitopes. Through public TCR beta signatures, both CMV infection and matching HLA type were indicated.

Using its own MiXCR run on the reads, TCRdb lists one record per CDR3 protein. Of about 570,000 distinct CDR3 sequences listed, approximately 40% are singletons. Study results and caveats: Accumulated public TCR beta family frequency recognized individuals carrying CMV together with the relevant HLA. Predominance within the ex vivo response was attributable to HLA-C-restricted CMV-specific TCR beta clonotypes.

Germline CDR1 and CDR2: SGHVS and FNYEAQ. There are 15 residues in the CDR3. Trimming at V came to 5 bases and at J to 7 bases, leaving 5 bases not matched to a gene. Source: cultured PBMCs, taken from culture after CMV antigen stimulation. The receptor was derived from a human donor in good health (CMV status not recorded). Some clones in this sample may be carry-over from other donors' samples. This chain connects TRBV7-6 to TRBJ2-1, with 13 bases identical to TRBD2. The chain's CDR3 is CASSTSGGAPNEQFF. The CDR3 DNA reads as TGTGCCAGCAGCACTAGCGGGGGGGCGCCTAATGAGCAGTTCTTC.